What follows are 16 T cell receptor beta chains derived from one specimen sequenced in a study of early T cells in non-severe SARS-CoV-2 infection. Each CDR3 protein is one row after TCRdb ran MiXCR on the 5' RACE reads. The sample has nearly 55,000 distinct CDR3 sequences, 7.7% seen once; the top ten hold 8% to 11%. The sample in question was whole blood, obtained at baseline. The receptor set was obtained from an adult who was a healthcare worker with PCR-confirmed SARS-CoV-2 infection or an uninfected control (not recorded which).

The chain couples TRBV28 to TRBJ1-6; the D gene is possibly TRBD1 (6 bases). Per the germline V gene, CDR1 is MDHEN and CDR2 is SYDVKM. The CDR3 loop spans 17 amino acids. V was cut by 5 bases and J by 7 bases, with 21 bases left in between. The CDR3 nucleotides read TGTGCCAGCAGTACACACCAAAGGACAGCGTTAAATTCACCCCTCCACTTT. Translated: CASSTHQRTALNSPLHF.

This clonotype turned up a few times. Written as DNA, the CDR3 is TGCAGCGTTGTTATGGGATACCAAGAGACCCAGTACTTC. Translated: CSVVMGYQETQYF. The chain combines TRBV29-1 with TRBJ2-5; D gene uncertain. This CDR3 has 13 residues. Germline CDR1 is SQVTM and CDR2 is ANQGSEA. Trimming took off 4 bases at V and 0 bases at J, with 9 bases between the two ends.

This clonotype occurred many times. DNA for the CDR3: TGTGCCAGCAGTCCGACTTGGACAGTTAACACTGAAGCTTTCTTT. Its protein is CASSPTWTVNTEAFF. V usage is TRBV6-5 and J usage is TRBJ1-1, with D perhaps TRBD1 (6 bases). The CDR3 runs to 15 residues. Germline V gene sequence: CDR1 MNHEY, CDR2 SVGAGI. V dropped 5 bases and J dropped 2 bases, with 15 bases sitting between them.

This clonotype appeared a few times. This chain connects TRBV7-9 to TRBJ2-1; 7 bases fit TRBD2. With 6 bases clipped from V and 4 bases from J, the junction kept 15 bases outside the gene matches. This CDR3 is built from 17 residues. Germline assignment: CDR1 SEHNR and CDR2 FQNEAQ (reference sequence). CDR3 in DNA: TGTGCCAGCAGAGCGATCCGCGGGAGATATTTTTACAATGAGCAGTTCTTC. Its translation is CASRAIRGRYFYNEQFF. The full variable domain, completed using reference TRBV7-9 and TRBJ2-1, is DTGVSQNPRHKITKRGQNVTFRCDPISEHNRLYWYRQTLGQGPEFLTYFQNEAQLEKSRLLSDRFSAERPKGSFSTLEIQRTEQGDSAMYLCASRAIRGRYFYNEQFFGPGTRLTVL.

The chain joins TRBV7-9 to TRBJ1-2; D remains ambiguous. CDR3 size: 11 residues. Germline assignment: CDR1 SEHNR and CDR2 FQNEAQ (reference sequence). Trimming took 0 bases from V and 7 from J, leaving 3 bases between them. The CDR3 nucleotides are TGTGCCAGCAGCTTAGCGCTTGGCTACACCTTC. It yields the protein CASSLALGYTF.

In its sample, this clonotype was seen a few times. This chain joins TRBV7-2 and TRBJ1-2; a possible D gene is TRBD1 (6 bases). Trimming removed 5 bases at V and 2 bases at J, with 15 bases between. The CDR3 is 15 amino acids. Germline assignment: CDR1 SGHTA and CDR2 FQGNSA. DNA for the CDR3: TGTGCCAGCAGCCCCCTGGACAGAGAAAACTATGGCTACACCTTC. Its translation: CASSPLDRENYGYTF.

This clonotype was seen only a few times. The J gene is TRBJ2-7, the V gene TRBV4-1, with no clear D. Per the germline V gene, CDR1 is MGHRA and CDR2 is YSYEKL. Trimming took 3 bases from V and 3 from J, leaving 18 bases between them. The CDR3 totals 16 residues. CDR3 residues: CASSQKIPPLHYEQYF. For the CDR3, the DNA is TGCGCCAGCAGCCAGAAGATACCCCCCTTACACTACGAGCAGTACTTC.

This clonotype was seen more than once but under ten times. V usage is TRBV5-1 and J usage is TRBJ2-1, with a weak D call TRBD2 (5 bases). Trimming pared 1 base from V and 7 bases from J, leaving 12 bases between. The CDR3 spans 14 residues. The germline CDR1 and CDR2 sequences are SGHRS and YFSETQ. CDR3 loop: CASSLSLAYNEQFF. DNA for the CDR3: TGCGCCAGCAGCTTGTCTCTAGCTTATAATGAGCAGTTCTTC.

At least ten counts were recorded for this clonotype. This chain's CDR3 is CASSSSDWENTDTQYF. In DNA, the CDR3 is TGTGCCAGCAGCTCTTCAGACTGGGAGAACACAGATACGCAGTATTTT. The J gene is TRBJ2-3, the V gene TRBV7-2; D perhaps matches TRBD2 (5 bases). CDR1 SGHTA and CDR2 FQGNSA come from the germline V gene. The CDR3 is made up of 16 amino acids. Trimming took 4 bases from V and 2 from J, leaving 16 bases between them.

The table lists this clonotype with a few counts. The chain uses TRBV27 and TRBJ1-1; tentative D call: TRBD1 (6 bases). This CDR3 has 17 amino acids. The germline V gene encodes CDR1 MNHEY and CDR2 SMNVEV (reference sequence). Trimming stripped 6 bases from V and 1 base from J, with 21 bases between. Here the CDR3 DNA reads TGTGCCAGCAGCCTAACCGGGACATTGATACCGAACACTGAAGCTTTCTTT. Translating gives CASSLTGTLIPNTEAFF.

This clonotype was found many times. The chain uses TRBV12-3 or TRBV12-4 and TRBJ1-6; D is unresolved. The CDR3 is 13 amino acids. V was cut by 0 bases and J by 7 bases, with 4 bases left in between. The CDR3 DNA follows: TGTGCCAGCAGTTTAGCGCGGAATTCACCCCTCCACTTT. Translating it yields CASSLARNSPLHF.

This clonotype was seen a few times. The chain couples TRBV29-1 to TRBJ2-1, with D possibly TRBD2 on 5 matching bases. The CDR3 is 13 residues long. Deletions cut 7 bases from V and 5 bases from J, with 15 bases between. CDR1 SQVTM and CDR2 ANQGSEA come from the germline V gene. DNA for the CDR3: TGCAGCGCTGAGAGGGCGGCTGACAATGAGCAGTTCTTC. It encodes CSAERAADNEQFF.

This clonotype was picked up a small number of times. The gene calls are TRBV7-2 and TRBJ1-2; D is ambiguous. V lost 1 base, J lost 4 bases, and 7 bases lay in between. Germline V gene data show CDR1 as SGHTA and CDR2 as FQGNSA. The CDR3 length is 13 residues. The chain's CDR3 is CASSLDGPYGYTF. The DNA for the CDR3 is TGTGCCAGCAGCTTAGACGGGCCCTATGGCTACACCTTC.

This chain joins TRBV20-1 and TRBJ1-1; 8 nucleotides match TRBD1. V trimming: 5 bases; J trimming: 1 base; junction bases outside the gene matches: 3. Germline V gives CDR1 DFQATT, CDR2 SNEGSKA (reference sequence). The CDR3 covers 13 residues. CDR3 region: CSAGQGKNTEAFF. For the CDR3, the DNA is TGCAGTGCTGGACAGGGAAAGAACACTGAAGCTTTCTTT.

At least ten counts were recorded for this clonotype. The genes are TRBV7-9 and TRBJ2-7, with D possibly TRBD2 on 5 matching bases. Trimming removed 5 bases at V and 2 bases at J, with 13 bases between. The CDR3 length is 14 residues. Germline CDR1 is SEHNR and CDR2 is FQNEAQ (reference sequence). In DNA form, the CDR3 reads TGTGCCAGCAGCCCCCGGGGAAGACCCTACGAGCAGTACTTC. Its translation is CASSPRGRPYEQYF.

The CDR3 region has the DNA TGTGCTAGTGGTTTGGTAATAGGGCGACAGAACACTGAAGCTTTCTTT. Protein sequence: CASGLVIGRQNTEAFF. The chain has TRBV12-5 and TRBJ1-1; D uncertain. Between the trimmed V and J ends, which lost 0 bases and 1 base, there was a span of 12 bases. This CDR3 comprises 16 residues. CDR1 LGHNT and CDR2 FRNRAP come from the germline V gene.